The clone carrying this T cell receptor beta chain was seen a few times. V was clipped by 1 base and J by 0 bases, with 7 bases between them. The germline V gene encodes CDR1 SGHDT and CDR2 YYEEEE. CDR3 size: 14 residues. These data are taken from a study of cytomegalovirus exposure and HLA in healthy donors. The PCR was carried out with 60 Vbeta primers and 13 Jbeta primers. Original processing methods: The count from a later analysis was about 80 million unique TCR beta chains, approximately 9.9 million of them shared. Assay: immunoSEQ multiplex PCR; the TCRdb copy retains only in-frame clones and omits some. V and J calls and clone size are copied from that table; D and trimming were computed from the DNA. The sample includes 150,000 to 200,000 clones, about 59% of them seen just once.

The sample consisted of PBMCs. This TCR was sampled from a middle-aged man in good health and CMV-seronegative. This chain links TRBV5-6 with TRBJ1-2; D is undetermined. CDR3: CASSLYEPNYGYTF. CDR3 nucleotides: TGTGCCAGCAGCTTGTACGAGCCTAACTATGGCTACACCTTC. Full variable domain (outside the CDR3, taken from reference TRBV5-6 and TRBJ1-2): DAGVTQSPTHLIKTRGQQVTLRCSPKSGHDTVSWYQQALGQGPQFIFQYYEEEERQRGNFPDRFSGHQFPNYSSELNVNALLLGDSALYLCASSLYEPNYGYTFGSGTRLTVV.